The source of this T cell receptor (beta chain) is a study of regulatory T cells in long-lasting Graves disease. Study-wide points: Less diverse TCR repertoires were seen in persistent Graves' patients than in newly diagnosed ones.

iRepertoire HTBI primers and Arm-PCR of CDR3 regions built TCR beta libraries. TCRdb reprocessed the multiplex PCR reads via MiXCR and lists one record per CDR3 protein. The table shows hundreds of thousands of distinct CDR3 sequences, with about 21% occurring only once. This sample's time point: persistent/refractory GD, antithyroid drugs over 5 years with positive TRAb. RNA extracted from PBMCs served as the sequencing template. Roughly 9.8 milliliters of peripheral blood went into EDTA tubes. From germline, CDR1 is DFQATT and CDR2 SNEGSKA (reference sequence). The ends were cut back, 3 bases at V and 1 base at J, with 10 bases in the middle. The CDR3 is 14 residues long. This clonotype has just a few counts. Its antigen is still unknown.

Sequences were derived from peripheral blood mononuclear cells (PBMCs), sampled when the disease was refractory, from a patient treated with antithyroid drugs. The rearrangement uses TRBV20-1 and TRBJ2-1; no definite D call. The TCR sequence derives from a female donor with Graves disease. CDR3 bases: TGCAGTGCTAGGGGTTTTCGTTCCTACAATGAGCAGTTCTTC. Its translation is CSARGFRSYNEQFF.